This record concerns one T cell receptor (beta chain) sequence. What it binds is not known. Donors, without exception, were Caucasian adults residing in Nashville, Tennessee. The data derive from a study of shared clonotypes between healthy human individuals. Study overall: Three plates were used per donor for CD4 naive, three for CD4 memory, two for CD8 naive and one for CD8 memory. Whole-study findings and limits: Clonotype sharing among donors was thought likely to change with sequencing depth.

Trimming took 6 bases from V and 10 from J, leaving 23 bases between them. The CDR3 has 16 amino acids. In germline, CDR1 is SGHRS, CDR2 YFSETQ. TCRdb keeps only in-frame clones here, not all; method: immunoSEQ multiplex PCR. The sample includes around 2,000,000 clones, 85% to 95% of them seen just once. The J gene is TRBJ1-6, the V gene TRBV5-1; maybe TRBD1 (6 bases). The clonotype comes from a man in his late teens or twenties in good health. Sequenced: naive CD4+ T cells sorted from blood. Subset: CD45RA+ positively selected. This CDR3 reads CASTQETQGNGSPLHF. The CDR3 nucleotides read TGCGCCAGCACCCAAGAAACACAGGGTAATGGATCACCCCTCCACTTT. The full variable domain, rest sourced from reference TRBV5-1 and TRBJ1-6, is KAGVTQTPRYLIKTRGQQVTLSCSPISGHRSVSWYQQTPGQGLQFLFEYFSETQRNKGNFPGRFSGRQFSNSRSEMNVSTLELGDSALYLCASTQETQGNGSPLHFGNGTRLTVT.